Each of the 21 T cell receptor beta chains below was sequenced from the same sample in a study of shared clonotypes between healthy human individuals. Profiling relied on immunoSEQ multiplex PCR, and the TCRdb table lists in-frame clones only, not all of them. The table lists approximately 180,000 clones, 90% to 95% of them singletons. Sequencing was done on a sample of naive CD4+ T cells sorted from blood. Described subset: CD45RA+ positively selected. Source of these receptors: a woman aged 25 to 39 in good health.

The sample holds one count of this clone. The J gene is TRBJ2-5, the V gene TRBV27, with no clear D. The tail of the sequence fits TRBJ2-7 better, so the J call may be wrong. The CDR3 spans 15 residues. CDR1 and CDR2 (germline): MNHEY, SMNVEV (reference sequence). The DNA for the CDR3 is TGTGCCAGCAGTTTACTTCCAGACTCTTCCTACGAGCAGTACTTC. Protein product: CASSLLPDSSYEQYF.

This clone was counted a single time. The J gene is TRBJ2-7, the V gene TRBV28; 9 nucleotides align to TRBD2. Germline V gene data show CDR1 as MDHEN and CDR2 as SYDVKM. V shed 6 bases and J 3 bases; nucleotides not matched to a gene: 9. The CDR3 is made up of 15 amino acids. In DNA, the CDR3 is TGTGCCAGCAGACAGAGGACTAGCGCCGACTACGAGCAGTACTTC. Translation gives CASRQRTSADYEQYF.

The chain combines TRBV10-2 with TRBJ1-1; a possible D gene is TRBD1 (5 bases). The V gene's germline CDR1 is WSHSY and CDR2 SAAADI. The CDR3 is 14 amino acids. V was pared by 0 bases and J by 6 bases, with 11 bases between. CDR3 amino acids: CASSESAGRAEAFF. The CDR3 nucleotides are TGCGCCAGCAGTGAGTCTGCAGGGAGGGCTGAAGCTTTCTTT.

This clone was seen just once. The chain carries TRBV4-2 and TRBJ2-2; D perhaps matches TRBD2 (5 bases). V lost 5 bases to trimming and J lost 1 base, with 8 bases between them. Germline V lookup: CDR1 LGHNA, CDR2 YNFKEQ. This CDR3 has 14 residues. In DNA, the CDR3 is TGTGCCAGCAGCTTCGAGGGGAACACCGGGGAGCTGTTTTTT. Protein sequence: CASSFEGNTGELFF.

This clone has more than one count but fewer than ten. CDR3 DNA: TGTGCCAGCAGCGAGGACAGGAACGAGCAGTACTTC. Translated, it gives CASSEDRNEQYF. J is TRBJ2-7 and V is TRBV25-1; TRBD1 agrees at 7 bases. J gave up 5 bases and V 6 bases, and 4 bases lay outside the gene matches. Germline assignment: CDR1 MGHDK and CDR2 SYGVNS. The CDR3 loop spans 12 amino acids.

The gene calls are TRBV10-1 and TRBJ1-4; TRBD1 matches at 9 bases. The germline V gene encodes CDR1 WNHNN and CDR2 SYGVQD (reference sequence). The CDR3 covers 14 residues. Trimming took 5 bases from V and 7 from J; bases not matched to a gene: 5. CDR3 nucleotide sequence: TGCGCCAGCAGTCCGGGACAGGGAATTGAAAAACTGTTTTTT. Translation: CASSPGQGIEKLFF.

This clone was counted a single time. The rearrangement joins TRBV19 to TRBJ1-4, with D hard to call. This CDR3 is 16 amino acids long. The V and J ends lost 0 bases and 7 bases respectively, with 15 bases between them. Germline lookup yields CDR1 LNHDA and CDR2 SQIVND (reference sequence). The CDR3 spells CASSIDLAEFSEKLFF. The CDR3 region has the DNA TGTGCCAGTAGTATAGATCTCGCCGAGTTCAGTGAAAAACTGTTTTTT.

This chain connects TRBV28 to TRBJ2-1; tentative D call: TRBD2 (6 bases). Germline values: CDR1 MDHEN, CDR2 SYDVKM. The CDR3 has 17 amino acids. V was trimmed by 2 bases and J by 0 bases, leaving 14 bases between them. The DNA for the CDR3 is TGTGCCAGCAGTTTACATGGGGGGACCGGCTCCTACAATGAGCAGTTCTTC. Encoded protein: CASSLHGGTGSYNEQFF. Full variable domain (missing parts from reference TRBV28 and TRBJ2-1): DVKVTQSSRYLVKRTGEKVFLECVQDMDHENMFWYRQDPGLGLRLIYFSYDVKMKEKGDIPEGYSVSREKKERFSLILESASTNQTSMYLCASSLHGGTGSYNEQFFGPGTRLTVL.

This chain joins TRBV7-9 and TRBJ2-7; TRBD2 matches 7 bases. With 5 bases clipped from V and 5 bases from J, the junction kept 12 bases outside the gene matches. This CDR3 comprises 15 residues. Germline V gene data show CDR1 as SEHNR and CDR2 as FQNEAQ (reference sequence). The CDR3 loop is CASSHRGGNVNEQYF. The CDR3 DNA reads TGTGCCAGCAGCCACCGGGGAGGGAACGTCAACGAGCAGTACTTC.

The V call is TRBV6-1, the J call TRBJ1-5; maybe TRBD1 (6 bases). Germline loops: CDR1 MNHNS, CDR2 SASEGT. The CDR3 loop spans 15 amino acids. Trimming left V 7 bases short and J 3 bases short, with 16 bases between. The CDR3 DNA is TGTGCCAGCAAACCAGGGGCAGGTTTCAATCAGCCCCAGCATTTT. Amino acids: CASKPGAGFNQPQHF.

V is TRBV5-1 and J is TRBJ1-1; D gene unclear. This CDR3 comprises 13 residues. Per the germline V gene, CDR1 is SGHRS and CDR2 is YFSETQ. V was cut by 6 bases and J by 3 bases, with 12 bases left in between. CDR3 protein: CASKPGVDTEAFF. Here the CDR3 DNA reads TGCGCCAGCAAACCCGGGGTCGACACTGAAGCTTTCTTT. Supplemented by reference TRBV5-1 and TRBJ1-1, the full variable domain reads KAGVTQTPRYLIKTRGQQVTLSCSPISGHRSVSWYQQTPGQGLQFLFEYFSETQRNKGNFPGRFSGRQFSNSRSEMNVSTLELGDSALYLCASKPGVDTEAFFGQGTRLTVV.

The chain links TRBV30 to TRBJ2-1; TRBD2 is a possible D gene (5 bases). V shed 0 bases and J shed 0 bases, with 15 bases lying between them. Germline-derived CDR1 and CDR2 are GTSNPN and SVGIG (reference sequence). This CDR3 region has 17 residues. In DNA form, the CDR3 reads TGTGCCTGGAGTGTAAGTCGGGGTCCGAGCTCCTACAATGAGCAGTTCTTC. Translating gives CAWSVSRGPSSYNEQFF.

This clone has only one observation. V is TRBV5-4 and J is TRBJ2-3; a possible D gene is TRBD2 (6 bases). CDR1 and CDR2 from the germline V gene are SGHNT and YYREEE (reference sequence). The CDR3 sequence is 15 residues long. The germline V and J ends were trimmed by 4 bases and 5 bases, with 17 bases remaining between them. CDR3 DNA sequence: TGTGCCAGCAGCCCGCCAGCGGTGGGAGGAGATACGCAGTATTTT. Translated: CASSPPAVGGDTQYF.

The chain couples TRBV28 to TRBJ1-4; unclear D gene. V dropped 7 bases and J dropped 0 bases, with 9 bases sitting between them. The CDR3 extends over 14 amino acids. Germline V gene data show CDR1 as MDHEN and CDR2 as SYDVKM. CDR3 sequence reads: CASKYTPTNEKLFF. CDR3 nucleotides: TGTGCCAGCAAGTACACTCCAACTAATGAAAAACTGTTTTTT.

This clone appeared a single time. The rearrangement joins TRBV27 to TRBJ2-7, with TRBD2 identical over 11 bases. CDR1 and CDR2 (germline): MNHEY, SMNVEV (reference sequence). CDR3 length equals 15 residues. The J segment lost 4 bases and the V segment lost 6 bases, leaving 8 bases of the junction unmatched. The CDR3 sequence is CASSLLAGGPYEQYF. The CDR3 DNA follows: TGTGCCAGCAGCCTCCTAGCGGGAGGTCCTTACGAGCAGTACTTC.

CDR3 nucleotide sequence: TGTGCCAGCAGGGACCTGTCCCCAGCTAATGAAAAACTGTTTTTT. Protein sequence: CASRDLSPANEKLFF. This chain uses TRBV6-5 with TRBJ1-4; D ambiguous. Per germline, CDR1 MNHEY and CDR2 SVGAGI. This CDR3 is 15 amino acids long. V lost 6 bases, J lost 3 bases, and 14 bases lay in between.

The V gene is TRBV5-4, the J gene TRBJ2-7; the match to TRBD2 covers 10 bases. CDR3 size: 13 residues. Germline-derived CDR1 and CDR2 are SGHNT and YYREEE (reference sequence). V shed 6 bases, J shed 5 bases, and the junction held 5 bases outside the gene matches. The DNA for the CDR3 is TGTGCCAGCAAACTAGCGGGGTCCGACGAGCAGTACTTC. Its protein is CASKLAGSDEQYF.

The rearrangement joins TRBV5-5 to TRBJ1-5; 10 bases map to TRBD1. Germline CDR1 reads SGHKS; CDR2 reads YYEKEE (reference sequence). This CDR3 is 15 amino acids long. The V segment lost 2 bases and the J segment 6 bases; nucleotides outside the gene matches: 5. In nucleotides, the CDR3 is TGTGCCAGCAGCTTAAGGACAGGGGGAGGTCAGCCCCAGCATTTT. Encoded protein: CASSLRTGGGQPQHF.

The rearrangement uses TRBV7-9 and TRBJ2-5, with 11 bases identical to TRBD1. Losses at the gene ends were 5 bases for V and 5 bases for J; bases not matched to a gene: 7. The CDR3 is 15 amino acids. CDR1 is SEHNR, CDR2 FQNEAQ, per germline (reference sequence). The CDR3 bases are TGTGCCAGCAGCCCCGGACAGGGGGCTTTCGAGACCCAGTACTTC. Protein product: CASSPGQGAFETQYF.

The V call is TRBV29-1, the J call TRBJ2-5, with D perhaps matching TRBD2 (6 bases). Germline loops: CDR1 SQVTM, CDR2 ANQGSEA. The CDR3 spans 15 residues. V gave up 7 bases and J gave up 2 bases, with 20 bases separating them. Written as DNA, the CDR3 is TGCAGCGCCGGAATGCTAGCGAGGTATCAAGAGACCCAGTACTTC. Its protein is CSAGMLARYQETQYF.

This chain uses TRBV18 with TRBJ2-1; D is ambiguous. Germline assignment: CDR1 KGHSH and CDR2 LQKENI. This CDR3 contains 16 residues. The V end lost 2 bases, the J end lost 0 bases, and 11 bases lay between the germline ends. The CDR3 DNA sequence: TGTGCCAGCTCACCAGAGGCCCCGAGCTCCTACAATGAGCAGTTCTTC. This encodes CASSPEAPSSYNEQFF.